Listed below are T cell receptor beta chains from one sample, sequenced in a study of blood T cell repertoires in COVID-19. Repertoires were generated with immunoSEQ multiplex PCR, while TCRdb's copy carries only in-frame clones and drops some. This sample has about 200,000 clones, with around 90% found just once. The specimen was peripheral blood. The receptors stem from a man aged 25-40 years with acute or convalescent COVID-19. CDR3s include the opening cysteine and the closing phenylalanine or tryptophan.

CDR3: CASSSFTGPTNEKLFF
length: 16
V: TRBV6-2/TRBV6-3
J: TRBJ1-4

CDR3: CASGLTGGSGANVLTF
length: 16
V: TRBV12-5
J: TRBJ2-6

CDR3: CASSAHQGYGYTF
length: 13
V: TRBV7-3
J: TRBJ1-2

CDR3: CASSNTGGKTEAFF
length: 14
V: TRBV7-8
J: TRBJ1-1

CDR3: CATSRGREQYF
length: 11
V: TRBV19
J: TRBJ2-7

CDR3: CASSPPGLAGYNEQFF
length: 16
V: TRBV18
J: TRBJ2-1

CDR3: CASSEMGSTEAFF
length: 13
V: TRBV2
J: TRBJ1-1

CDR3: CSALGDQPQHF
length: 11
V: TRBV20-1
J: TRBJ1-5

CDR3: CASRPTGTGAGELFF
length: 15
V: TRBV5-5
J: TRBJ2-2

CDR3: CASSYGQGVTSGYTF
length: 15
V: TRBV6-5
J: TRBJ1-2

CDR3: CASSYSGVPGNTIYF
length: 15
V: TRBV6-6
J: TRBJ1-3

CDR3: CASSPDSLAYEQYF
length: 14
V: TRBV6-5
J: TRBJ2-7

CDR3: CASGYRGSNEQYF
length: 13
V: TRBV28
J: TRBJ2-7

CDR3: CASKREDVGNTIYF
length: 14
V: TRBV2
J: TRBJ1-3

CDR3: CASRNGLAETYEQYF
length: 15
V: TRBV5-1
J: TRBJ2-7

CDR3: CASSHGSSGSPLHF
length: 14
V: TRBV3-1/TRBV3-2
J: TRBJ1-6

CDR3: CASSSNRQARGAFF
length: 14
V: TRBV5-1
J: TRBJ1-1

CDR3: CASSVGLSYEQYF
length: 13
V: TRBV25-1
J: TRBJ2-7

CDR3: CAWTSVLGGVWNYGYTF
length: 17
V: TRBV30
J: TRBJ1-2

CDR3: CAWSVLGETQYF
length: 12
V: TRBV30
J: TRBJ2-5

CDR3: CASAATFNYGYTF
length: 13
V: TRBV28
J: TRBJ1-2

CDR3: CASSQGVTGTGEQYF
length: 15
V: TRBV4-2
J: TRBJ2-7

CDR3: CASREGNYGYTF
length: 12
V: TRBV18
J: TRBJ1-2

CDR3: CALARIGQALSYEQYF
length: 16
V: TRBV30
J: TRBJ2-7

CDR3: CASRRGGPRTEQYF
length: 14
V: TRBV19
J: TRBJ2-7

CDR3: CASSQELAGDEQYF
length: 14
V: TRBV4-2
J: TRBJ2-7

CDR3: CAWMDRGRQTDTQYF
length: 15
V: TRBV30
J: TRBJ2-3

CDR3: CASSPTVQPNQPQHF
length: 15
V: TRBV7-8
J: TRBJ1-5

CDR3: CASSARTGVNEQYF
length: 14
V: TRBV5-1
J: TRBJ2-7

CDR3: CASSPSRGGADYGYTF
length: 16
V: TRBV5-1
J: TRBJ1-2

CDR3: CASVWKAGDNEQFF
length: 14
V: TRBV2
J: TRBJ2-1

CDR3: CASYPNSYGYTF
length: 12
V: TRBV2
J: TRBJ1-2

CDR3: CASSKTPGSSYTEAFF
length: 16
V: TRBV19
J: TRBJ1-1

CDR3: CASRSRWFDYGYTF
length: 14
V: TRBV12-2
J: TRBJ1-2

CDR3: CASSLVDSSNQPQHF
length: 15
V: TRBV28
J: TRBJ1-5

CDR3: CASSPWTSGSSGANVLTF
length: 18
V: TRBV27
J: TRBJ2-6

CDR3: CASSVVEGGPSEQYF
length: 15
V: TRBV9
J: TRBJ2-7

CDR3: CASSYGQAYGYTF
length: 13
V: TRBV6-5
J: TRBJ1-2

CDR3: CASSSGLAGGYEQYF
length: 15
V: TRBV7-8
J: TRBJ2-7

CDR3: CASTFTRSSYNEQFF
length: 15
V: TRBV7-2
J: TRBJ2-1

CDR3: CASAKGASNNEQFF
length: 14
V: TRBV5-1
J: TRBJ2-1